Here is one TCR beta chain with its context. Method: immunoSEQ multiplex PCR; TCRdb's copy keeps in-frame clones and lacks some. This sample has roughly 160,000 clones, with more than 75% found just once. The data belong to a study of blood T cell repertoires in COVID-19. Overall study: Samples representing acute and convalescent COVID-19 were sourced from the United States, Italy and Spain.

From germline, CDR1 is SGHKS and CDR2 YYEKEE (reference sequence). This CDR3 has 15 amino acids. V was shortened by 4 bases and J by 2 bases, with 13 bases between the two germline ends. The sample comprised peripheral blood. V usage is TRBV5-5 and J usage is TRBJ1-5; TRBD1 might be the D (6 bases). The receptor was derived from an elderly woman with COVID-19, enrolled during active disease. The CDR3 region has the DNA TGTGCCAGCAGCACCGGGACACTAGGCAATCAGCCCCAGCATTTT. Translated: CASSTGTLGNQPQHF. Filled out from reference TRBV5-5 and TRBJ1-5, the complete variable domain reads DAGVTQSPTHLIKTRGQQVTLRCSPISGHKSVSWYQQVLGQGPQFIFQYYEKEERGRGNFPDRFSARQFPNYSSELNVNALLLGDSALYLCASSTGTLGNQPQHFGDGTRLSIL.